The source of this T cell receptor (beta chain) is a study of sequential checkpoint blockade in melanoma. The wider study: DNA from over 80 pretreatment tumor samples underwent TCRβ immunosequencing.

This clone showed up many times. What it recognizes is unknown. Trimming cost V 5 bases and J 8 bases; bases outside gene matches: 16. Germline CDR1 SGHVS, CDR2 FNYEAQ. This CDR3 comprises 16 residues. Clones were sequenced by immunoSEQ multiplex PCR, and TCRdb holds only the in-frame ones, with some missing. The profile shows 15,000 to 20,000 clones, less than 30% of them singletons. Notes on the study in general: Clinical benefit was about 30 times likelier when tumor T-cell fraction and clonality increased. Mutational load did not correlate with tumor T-cell fraction or clonality.

Treatment defined: randomized to nivolumab then ipilimumab (arm A) or the reverse (arm B). DNA-damaging chemotherapy had not been given to any patient beforehand. This chain connects TRBV7-6 to TRBJ1-2; 8 bases fit TRBD1. The sequence was obtained from a human donor with melanoma. The starting material was tumor tissue (inferred from file names), obtained from a patient given nivolumab and ipilimumab in sequence. CDR3 residues: CASSLRTGSYAQGYTF. CDR3 nucleotides: TGTGCCAGCAGCCTCCGGACAGGGTCGTACGCGCAAGGCTACACCTTC.